This T cell receptor beta chain was documented in a study of shared clonotypes between healthy human individuals. Across the whole study: Three plates were used per donor for CD4 naive, three for CD4 memory, two for CD8 naive and one for CD8 memory.

Study-level points and caveats: Shared across several donors were around 5% of the naive CD4 clonotypes. Blood alone was sampled, and tissue repertoires likely differ. Memory subsets generally showed smaller estimated richness than naive subsets did.

Some clones are missing from TCRdb's copy, which holds only in-frame ones; the method was immunoSEQ multiplex PCR. In the table there are hundreds of thousands of clones, around 72% of which are singletons. A word on this clone: Its antigen is currently unknown.

Sequencing was carried out using memory CD4+ T cells sorted from blood. Stated subset: CD45RA-negative fraction. The clonotype originates from a woman aged 30 to 39 in good health.

The CDR3 is CASSSTETGELFF. CDR3 DNA: TGTGCCAGCAGCTCGACAGAGACCGGGGAGCTGTTTTTT. The J gene is TRBJ2-2, the V gene TRBV7-9; maybe TRBD1 (5 bases). With 4 bases removed from V and 5 bases from J, the gap between germline ends came to 8 bases. This CDR3 is built from 13 residues. The germline CDR1 and CDR2 sequences are SEHNR and FQNEAQ (reference sequence).